This TCR beta chain emerged from a study of blood T cell repertoires in COVID-19. As for the study in general: There were acute and convalescent COVID-19 samples, and they came from the United States, Italy and Spain. Sources were T cells, B-cell-depleted T cells, or PBMCs; the material itself was cDNA or gDNA.

Trimming left V 0 bases short and J 4 bases short, with 16 bases between. This CDR3 comprises 17 residues. In the source study's methods: Amplification from reference gene primers served as the basis for estimated nucleated cell counts. Measured with immunoSEQ multiplex PCR; TCRdb has only the in-frame clones, and not every one. V, J and clone size were drawn from that table, and D and trimming were deduced from the DNA. In the table there are more than 100,000 clones, more than 85% of which are singletons. The sequence was obtained from a man aged 45-60 years with active or convalescent COVID-19. V is TRBV23-1 and J is TRBJ2-1; TRBD1 is a possible D gene (6 bases). TRBV23-1 has ORF status, its function being uncertain. The sample was peripheral blood. The CDR3 nucleotides read TGCGCCAGCAGTCAATCAGGTACGGGACACCTTTACAATGAGCAGTTCTTC. This translates into CASSQSGTGHLYNEQFF.